These 29 T cell receptor beta chains were all obtained from the same sample, sequenced in a study of T cell repertoires in cytomegalovirus infection. One entry per CDR3 protein results from TCRdb running MiXCR on the reads. The top ten clones hold roughly an eighth of a sample with approximately 990,000 distinct CDR3 sequences, roughly 31% of them seen once. The antigens for these receptors are not known. The sample here was cultured CD8+ T cells from PBMCs, taken from culture after CMV antigen stimulation. The receptors come from a human donor in good health (CMV status not recorded). Some clones in this sample may be carry-over from other donors' samples.

This clonotype was seen repeatedly, ten times or more. This chain joins TRBV7-8 and TRBJ2-2; TRBD1 matches at 8 bases. The CDR3 is made up of 16 amino acids. V shed 8 bases and J 2 bases; nucleotides not matched to a gene: 10. The V gene's germline CDR1 is SGHVS and CDR2 FQNEAQ. The CDR3 bases are TGTGCCAGCCCCCTTGGCAGGGGGCTTAACACCGGGGAGCTGTTTTTT. It specifies CASPLGRGLNTGELFF. The entire variable domain, with the rest obtained from reference TRBV7-8 and TRBJ2-2, is as follows: GAGVSQSPRYKVAKRGQDVALRCDPISGHVSLFWYQQALGQGPEFLTYFQNEAQLDKSGLPSDRFFAERPEGSVSTLKIQRTQQEDSAVYLCASPLGRGLNTGELFFGEGSRLTVL.

This clonotype was seen more than once but under ten times. The V gene is TRBV28, the J gene TRBJ2-1; 8 bases are a match to TRBD1. The CDR3 spans 14 residues. The germline CDR1 and CDR2 sequences are MDHEN and SYDVKM. The junction had 12 bases not matched to a gene; V was cut back by 8 bases and J by 9 bases. CDR3 loop: CASWPVGQEGEQFF. The DNA of the CDR3 is TGTGCCAGCTGGCCCGTGGGACAGGAGGGTGAGCAGTTCTTC. Full variable domain (rest looked up from reference TRBV28 and TRBJ2-1): DVKVTQSSRYLVKRTGEKVFLECVQDMDHENMFWYRQDPGLGLRLIYFSYDVKMKEKGDIPEGYSVSREKKERFSLILESASTNQTSMYLCASWPVGQEGEQFFGPGTRLTVL.

This clonotype showed up just a few times. The chain is built from TRBV18 and TRBJ2-5; a weak D match, TRBD2 (5 bases). The CDR3 loop spans 16 amino acids. The V end lost 4 bases, the J end lost 5 bases, and 20 bases lay between the germline ends. Germline-derived CDR1 and CDR2 are KGHSH and LQKENI. The CDR3 DNA reads TGTGCCAGCTCACGAACCGAAGAAAGGGAGAGGGAGACCCAGTACTTC. It encodes CASSRTEERERETQYF.

V usage is TRBV19 and J usage is TRBJ1-2, with D hard to call. Germline V CDR1 and CDR2: LNHDA, SQIVND (reference sequence). This CDR3 contains 13 residues. Trimming removed 3 bases at V and 1 base at J, with 6 bases between. DNA of the CDR3: TGTGCCAGTAGTATGGACGTTAACTATGGCTACACCTTC. It codes for CASSMDVNYGYTF.

Comments on this clonotype: Germline is not matched at one junction end, which may reflect a read error. The genes are TRBV27 and TRBJ1-5; the D is unclear. This CDR3 has 16 amino acids. Germline loops: CDR1 MNHEY, CDR2 SMNVEV (reference sequence). The DNA for the CDR3 is TGTGCTAGCAGTTCCTCAGGTGGGGAAGCCAGTCAGCCCCAGCATTTT. It yields the protein CASSSSGGEASQPQHF.

The CDR3 nucleotides are TGCAGTGCTAGAGACTTTGTGGCCAAAAACATTCAGTACTTC. Translation: CSARDFVAKNIQYF. J is TRBJ2-4 and V is TRBV20-1; D is undetermined. V was pared by 0 bases and J by 1 base, with 7 bases between. The germline gives CDR1 DFQATT, CDR2 SNEGSKA (reference sequence). The CDR3 loop spans 14 amino acids.

V usage is TRBV5-5 and J usage is TRBJ2-1; TRBD2 matches 10 bases. V lost 2 bases, J lost 3 bases, and 8 bases stayed unmatched. Germline V lookup: CDR1 SGHKS, CDR2 YYEKEE (reference sequence). This CDR3 has 17 residues. This CDR3 is CASSFSGTSVYYNEQFF. For the CDR3, the DNA is TGTGCCAGCAGCTTTTCCGGGACTAGCGTCTACTACAATGAGCAGTTCTTC.

This clonotype was found a few times. This CDR3 is CASSIQASGGANEQFF. CDR3 nucleotide sequence: TGTGCCAGTAGTATTCAGGCTAGCGGGGGAGCGAATGAGCAGTTCTTC. The chain employs TRBV19 and TRBJ2-1, with 10 bases identical to TRBD2. CDR1 is LNHDA and CDR2 is SQIVND in the germline V gene (reference sequence). This CDR3 spans 16 amino acids. J lost 7 bases, V lost 3 bases, and 9 bases had no gene match.

This clonotype was picked up a small number of times. The chain uses TRBV27 and TRBJ1-1; tentatively, D is TRBD1 (5 bases). The CDR3 runs 15 residues. Looked up from germline, CDR1 is MNHEY and CDR2 is SMNVEV (reference sequence). The V gene lost 0 bases and the J gene lost 8 bases, with 16 bases spanning the gap. In DNA form, the CDR3 reads TGTGCCAGCAGTTTATCGGAAGGGGCAGGTTCGGAAGCTTTCTTT. Its translation: CASSLSEGAGSEAFF.

V is TRBV12-3 or TRBV12-4 and J is TRBJ2-3; D not certain. This CDR3 contains 12 residues. Trimming left V 5 bases short and J 5 bases short, with 8 bases between. DNA of the CDR3: TGTGCCAGCAGTCTTAGTCAAGATACGCAGTATTTT. Amino acid sequence: CASSLSQDTQYF.

This chain connects TRBV19 to TRBJ1-2, with a possible D match to TRBD1 (5 bases). Per the germline V gene, CDR1 is LNHDA and CDR2 is SQIVND (reference sequence). The CDR3 contains 16 residues. The V gene lost 3 bases and the J gene lost 4 bases, with 18 bases spanning the gap. CDR3 region: CASSISILNGGYGYTF. In DNA form, the CDR3 reads TGTGCCAGTAGTATCTCGATCCTGAACGGGGGCTATGGCTACACCTTC.

The chain combines TRBV2 with TRBJ2-1; D not certain. The CDR3 has 15 residues. Trimming took 3 bases from V and 2 from J, leaving 11 bases between them. Germline values: CDR1 SNHLY, CDR2 FYNNEI. For the CDR3, the DNA is TGTGCCAGCAGTGACTCACCGCCTGCCTACAATGAGCAGTTCTTC. This translates into CASSDSPPAYNEQFF.

The genes are TRBV6-5 and TRBJ2-5, with D possibly being TRBD2 (6 bases). Germline V gene data show CDR1 as MNHEY and CDR2 as SVGAGI. V lost 0 bases and J 5 bases, leaving 13 bases between the germline ends. The CDR3 extends over 15 amino acids. As DNA, the CDR3 is TGTGCCAGCAGTTACTCTACAACCGGAGGGGAGACCCAGTACTTC. Its protein product is CASSYSTTGGETQYF.

The rearrangement joins TRBV11-2 to TRBJ2-7; weak D call: TRBD2 (6 bases). The V end lost 2 bases, the J end lost 6 bases, and 11 bases lay between the germline ends. This CDR3 contains 13 residues. Germline V gene lookup returns CDR1 SGHAT and CDR2 FQNNGV. The CDR3 sequence is CASSLNLAFEQYV. CDR3 coding DNA: TGTGCCAGCAGCTTAAACCTAGCGTTCGAGCAGTACGTC.

The chain links TRBV12-3 or TRBV12-4 to TRBJ2-3; weak D call: TRBD2 (6 bases). V dropped 5 bases and J dropped 1 base, with 10 bases sitting between them. This CDR3 is built from 14 residues. Here the CDR3 DNA reads TGTGCCAGCAGTCCTATAGCGGGCACAGATACGCAGTATTTT. It yields the protein CASSPIAGTDTQYF.

The rearrangement joins TRBV14 to TRBJ2-3, with 8 bases that match TRBD2. The germline V gene has CDR1 SGHDN and CDR2 FVKESK. This CDR3 is 15 amino acids long. Trimming removed 1 base from V and 10 bases from J; junction bases left unmatched: 10. CDR3 in DNA: TGTGCCAGCAGCCAAGGAGCCTACGGGGGGGCGGCGCAGTATTTT. Protein product: CASSQGAYGGAAQYF.

This clonotype appeared a few times. V is TRBV7-8 and J is TRBJ2-7; tentatively, D is TRBD1 (6 bases). Trimming removed 1 base at V and 7 bases at J, with 17 bases between. CDR1 and CDR2 from the germline V gene are SGHVS and FQNEAQ. CDR3 length: 15 residues. CDR3 sequence reads: CASSLVPDRPSEQYV. CDR3 DNA sequence: TGTGCCAGCAGCTTAGTCCCGGACAGACCCTCTGAGCAGTACGTC.

The rearrangement links TRBV6-2 or TRBV6-3 to TRBJ1-1, with D unresolved. The CDR3 has 13 residues. Germline CDR1 and CDR2: MNHEY and SVGEGT. V lost 9 bases and J 2 bases, leaving 13 bases between the germline ends. The CDR3 loop is CARTQTYNTEAFF. The DNA for the CDR3 is TGTGCCAGAACTCAGACCTATAACACTGAAGCTTTCTTT.

This clonotype was detected a few times. The chain is built from TRBV7-9 and TRBJ1-6; tentatively, D is TRBD1 (5 bases). From germline, CDR1 is SEHNR and CDR2 FQNEAQ (reference sequence). Trimming pared 5 bases from V and 3 bases from J, leaving 8 bases between. The CDR3 runs to 14 residues. The chain's CDR3 is CASSGGFYNSPLHF. For the CDR3, the DNA is TGTGCCAGCAGCGGGGGATTCTATAATTCACCCCTCCACTTT. The full variable domain, rest sourced from reference TRBV7-9 and TRBJ1-6, is DTGVSQNPRHKITKRGQNVTFRCDPISEHNRLYWYRQTLGQGPEFLTYFQNEAQLEKSRLLSDRFSAERPKGSFSTLEIQRTEQGDSAMYLCASSGGFYNSPLHFGNGTRLTVT.

This sequence joins TRBV12-3 or TRBV12-4 and TRBJ1-6; no definite D call. V lost 1 base to trimming and J lost 6 bases, with 7 bases between them. The CDR3 runs to 14 residues. This CDR3 reads CASSLGAVNSPLHF. The CDR3 DNA sequence: TGTGCCAGCAGTTTAGGGGCAGTTAATTCACCCCTCCACTTT.

This clonotype was seen more than once but under ten times. The chain is built from TRBV27 and TRBJ2-7, with D possibly called TRBD1 or TRBD2 (5 bases each). V lost 2 bases, J lost 5 bases, and 16 bases lay in between. Germline CDR1 is MNHEY and CDR2 is SMNVEV (reference sequence). This CDR3 has 15 residues. CDR3 DNA sequence: TGTGCCAGCAGTTTAGGGACCCATCGAGGGGACGAGCAGTACTTC. Protein sequence: CASSLGTHRGDEQYF.

This clonotype was found many times. The chain combines TRBV7-8 with TRBJ2-5, with D tentatively TRBD2 (5 bases). V gave up 1 base and J gave up 1 base, with 13 bases separating them. Germline assignment: CDR1 SGHVS and CDR2 FQNEAQ. This CDR3 comprises 16 residues. CDR3 bases: TGTGCCAGCAGCTTAGTCGCGGGTTCGAGCCAAGAGACCCAGTACTTC. Its translation: CASSLVAGSSQETQYF.

Only a few counts were recorded for this clonotype. V is TRBV19 and J is TRBJ2-7; tentatively, D is TRBD2 (5 bases). From germline, CDR1 is LNHDA and CDR2 SQIVND (reference sequence). V was pared by 5 bases and J by 5 bases, with 10 bases between. This CDR3 has 12 amino acids. Here the CDR3 DNA reads TGTGCCAGTAGTGCCTTCGGGGACGAGCAGTACTTC. Translating it yields CASSAFGDEQYF.

The chain has TRBV29-1 and TRBJ1-6; perhaps TRBD1 as D (5 bases). Trimming took 4 bases from V and 6 from J, leaving 10 bases between them. The CDR3 length is 13 residues. Looked up from germline, CDR1 is SQVTM and CDR2 is ANQGSEA. The CDR3 DNA is TGCAGCGTTGGAGGGGACCCTAATTCACCCCTCCACTTT. Its translation: CSVGGDPNSPLHF.

This chain links TRBV19 with TRBJ2-3; 14 positions match TRBD2. V shed 5 bases, J shed 3 bases, and the junction held 7 bases outside the gene matches. CDR1 and CDR2 from the germline V gene are LNHDA and SQIVND (reference sequence). This CDR3 is built from 17 residues. CDR3 coding DNA: TGTGCCAGTAGTCCGACTAGCGGGGGGGCCTGGACAGATACGCAGTATTTT. Translated: CASSPTSGGAWTDTQYF.

This clonotype appeared many times. This sequence joins TRBV7-6 and TRBJ1-5; D is perhaps TRBD1 (5 bases). Trimming took off 1 base at V and 4 bases at J, with 8 bases between the two ends. Germline lookup yields CDR1 SGHVS and CDR2 FNYEAQ. The CDR3 is 14 amino acids. This chain's CDR3 is CASSLGGPNQPQHF. The CDR3 nucleotides are TGTGCCAGCAGCTTAGGGGGCCCGAATCAGCCCCAGCATTTT.

The V call is TRBV12-3 or TRBV12-4, the J call TRBJ2-1, with D tentatively TRBD1 or TRBD2 (5 bases each). The germline V and J ends were trimmed by 1 base and 6 bases, with 10 bases remaining between them. The CDR3 has 14 residues. CDR3 DNA sequence: TGTGCCAGCAGTTTAGGTCCAGGGAGCAATGAGCAGTTCTTC. This encodes CASSLGPGSNEQFF.

The chain links TRBV5-1 to TRBJ2-7, with D perhaps matching TRBD2 (5 bases). Germline loops: CDR1 SGHRS, CDR2 YFSETQ. V shed 4 bases and J shed 2 bases, with 19 bases lying between them. This CDR3 is built from 16 residues. The CDR3 region has the DNA TGCGCCAGCAGCCGCCCCGCGGGCTTAGACCCCTACGAGCAGTACTTC. It is translated as CASSRPAGLDPYEQYF.

In its sample, this clonotype was seen many times. The chain joins TRBV7-8 to TRBJ2-3, with 11 bases that match TRBD1. Germline V CDR1 and CDR2: SGHVS, FQNEAQ. The CDR3 contains 17 residues. The ends lost 4 bases at V and 3 bases at J; junction bases unmatched: 9. The DNA of the CDR3 is TGTGCCAGCAGCTCGGGGACAGGGGGGGTAATAACAGATACGCAGTATTTT. Encoded protein: CASSSGTGGVITDTQYF.